These T cell receptor beta chains were read from a single sample in a study of blood T cell repertoires in COVID-19. Assay: immunoSEQ multiplex PCR; the TCRdb copy retains only in-frame clones and omits some. The sample consists of a few hundred thousand clones, about four fifths of them appearing once. Sequencing used PBMCs or T cells enriched from blood (not recorded which). These receptors originate from a man between 50 and 59 years old who had recovered from COVID-19. The CDR3 runs from the conserved cysteine through the conserved F or W. A row's size may be missing; if present it is once, few, many or a size class.

-	TRBV15	TRBJ2-3	CATSRDGGLSTDTQYF
-	TRBV15	TRBJ2-5	CATSRGEGAHQETQYF
-	TRBV5-4	TRBJ2-7	CASSYSGQASYEQYF
-	TRBV19	TRBJ1-2	CASSMPSGGGYGYTF
-	TRBV4-2	TRBJ2-1	CASSQVMADFYNEQFF
-	TRBV7-2	TRBJ2-5	CASSLASGSQETQYF
-	TRBV9	TRBJ2-3	CASQNSHTDTQYF
once	TRBV19	TRBJ2-7	CASSAGLAGEGEQYF
-	TRBV19	TRBJ1-3	CASSITGGGNTIYF
once	TRBV27	TRBJ1-2	CASSPSGRPYGYTF
-	TRBV4-1	TRBJ1-2	CASSQGSLASGYTF
-	TRBV10-3	TRBJ2-1	CAISEWAGSYNEQFF
-	TRBV19	TRBJ2-7	CASSPGDMGEQYF
-	TRBV27	TRBJ1-5	CASSLGGANQPQHF
-	TRBV7-6	TRBJ2-3	CASSPTPSTDTQYF
once	TRBV4-1	TRBJ2-3	CASSPTDPLGGTDTQYF
-	TRBV3-1/TRBV3-2	TRBJ1-2	CASSQVRVQGYTF
-	TRBV18	TRBJ1-5	CASSPGTTGPQHF
-	TRBV7-2	TRBJ2-7	CASSSRAGDYEQYF
-	TRBV6-5	TRBJ2-1	CASTETSGSNEQFF
once	TRBV7-9	TRBJ2-2	CASELSRLAGVPGELFF
-	TRBV7-6	TRBJ1-3	CASSLAQGSSGNTIYF
-	TRBV20-1	TRBJ2-1	CSASPPGHTTYNEQFF
-	TRBV11-1	TRBJ1-1	CASSSVRGNTEAFF
-	TRBV3-1/TRBV3-2	TRBJ1-2	CASSHEGIPNYGYTF
-	TRBV10-1	TRBJ2-7	CASSTSSYEQYF
-	TRBV3-1/TRBV3-2	TRBJ2-6	CASSQDPVSGANVLTF
-	TRBV7-3	TRBJ2-1	CASSPRTGAILKDINEQFF
-	TRBV3-1/TRBV3-2	TRBJ1-1	CASRDSGRVTEAFF
few	TRBV27	TRBJ1-5	CASSSAGGLPQHF
-	TRBV19	TRBJ1-4	CASSAQGSNEKLFF
once	TRBV18	TRBJ2-6	CASSPPRSPGANVLTF
-	TRBV5-1	TRBJ1-3	CASSLEGIGNTIYF
-	TRBV9	TRBJ2-3	CASSVGTSGSTDTQYF
once	TRBV4-1	TRBJ1-2	CASSPQRFNYGYTF
-	TRBV3-1/TRBV3-2	TRBJ2-4	CASTRTSENIQYF
-	TRBV5-4	TRBJ2-2	CASSLGPRNTGELFF
-	TRBV5-4	TRBJ1-1	CASSLGPGVAGTEAFF
once	TRBV11-2	TRBJ2-5	CASSLFSFRGETQYF
-	TRBV7-3	TRBJ2-1	CASSLSAGSYNEQFF
-	TRBV5-1	TRBJ2-3	CASADTTDTQYF
-	TRBV7-9	TRBJ2-7	CASSYRYEQYF
-	TRBV5-1	TRBJ2-3	CASSLGLAEDHTDTQYF
-	TRBV20-1	TRBJ2-5	CSARPQETQYF
-	TRBV5-1	TRBJ2-7	CASSSQLTGTRNAEQYF
-	TRBV7-8	TRBJ1-2	CASSLDQGAYGYTF
once	TRBV9	TRBJ1-3	CASSVERGDSYSGNTIYF
few	TRBV19	TRBJ1-1	CASTHPPREAFF
-	TRBV19	TRBJ2-7	CASSLGTGGLYEQYF
once	TRBV6-2/TRBV6-3	TRBJ2-6	CASSPYSLSGANVLTF
few	TRBV7-8	TRBJ2-7	CASSEVTSGNEQYF